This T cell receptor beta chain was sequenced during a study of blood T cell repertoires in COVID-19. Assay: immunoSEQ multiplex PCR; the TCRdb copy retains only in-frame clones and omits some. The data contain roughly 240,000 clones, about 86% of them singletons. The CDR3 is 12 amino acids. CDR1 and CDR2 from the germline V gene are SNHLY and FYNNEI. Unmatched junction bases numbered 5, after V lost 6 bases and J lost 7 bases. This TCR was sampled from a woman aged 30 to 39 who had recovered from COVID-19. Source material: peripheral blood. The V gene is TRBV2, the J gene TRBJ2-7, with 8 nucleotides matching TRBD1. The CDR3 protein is CASSATGGEQYF. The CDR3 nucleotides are TGTGCCAGCAGCGCTACAGGGGGGGAGCAGTACTTC.